The entry below gives a single T cell receptor (beta chain) sequence along with its context. This sample was included in a study of blood T cell repertoires in COVID-19. Study-wide context: From the United States, Italy and Spain came samples of acute and convalescent COVID-19.

In the source study's methods: From reference gene primer amplification, estimates of nucleated cell counts were derived. Only in-frame clones appear in the TCRdb table, and some are missing; sequencing was by immunoSEQ multiplex PCR. V and J calls plus clone size are reproduced from that table; the DNA served to infer D and trimming. The table records 250,000 to 350,000 clones, 75% to 95% of them present only once. All enrollees were about 18 to 100 years old and from 20 to 25 US areas. Participant-reported clinical history was the basis for cohort assignment. The germline gives CDR1 SGHVS, CDR2 FNYEAQ. The V gene lost 5 bases and the J gene lost 8 bases, with 21 bases spanning the gap. CDR3 size: 15 residues.

The source is a woman aged 25-40 years who had recovered from COVID-19. The chain links TRBV7-6 to TRBJ1-2; tentatively, D is TRBD1 (5 bases). What was sequenced was PBMCs or T cells enriched from blood (not recorded which). As DNA, the CDR3 is TGTGCCAGCAGCGAACAAGGGGCCCGGGCCGGGGGCTACACCTTC. Translating it yields CASSEQGARAGGYTF.